These 15 T cell receptor beta chains were all obtained from the same sample, sequenced in a study of T cells in Graves' hyperthyroidism and ophthalmopathy. Using RNA transcripts as the source, TCR beta CDR3 regions were amplified. The HTBI set primed first-round TCR CDR3 RT-PCR. TCRdb reprocessed the multiplex PCR reads with MiXCR, giving one entry per CDR3 protein. Among about 160,000 distinct CDR3 sequences, about a tenth were seen once, and the ten largest hold around 20%. Sequenced input: blood. The receptors originated from a young woman with Graves' hyperthyroidism that later progressed to Graves' ophthalmopathy.

This clonotype was detected ten times or more. CDR3 sequence (DNA): TGTGCCACCAGCAGAGACGAGACTAGGGATTCCTACGAGCAGTACTTC. This codes for CATSRDETRDSYEQYF. The genes are TRBV15 and TRBJ2-7; a weak D match, TRBD2 (6 bases). CDR1 LNHNV and CDR2 YYDKDF come from the germline V gene (reference sequence). The V end lost 0 bases, the J end lost 1 base, and 13 bases lay between the germline ends. The CDR3 totals 16 residues.

The rearrangement uses TRBV13 and TRBJ1-3; 7 bases line up with TRBD1. Looked up from germline, CDR1 is PRHDT and CDR2 is FYEKMQ (reference sequence). The junction had 8 bases not matched to a gene; V was cut back by 3 bases and J by 0 bases. CDR3 size: 17 residues. The CDR3 sequence: CASSFGQAPTSGNTIYF. CDR3 sequence (DNA): TGTGCCAGCAGCTTTGGACAGGCCCCTACCTCTGGAAACACCATATATTTT.

This clonotype was detected ten times or more. V is TRBV28 and J is TRBJ1-1, with TRBD1 as a possible D gene (6 bases). Germline V lookup: CDR1 MDHEN, CDR2 SYDVKM. Trimming removed 10 bases from V and 10 bases from J, with 22 bases in between. CDR3 length: 13 residues. The CDR3 DNA is TGTGCCACCTTGAAGACAGGCCGGCTTGTAGCTTTCTTT. Protein sequence: CATLKTGRLVAFF.

The table lists this clonotype with many counts. V gene TRBV7-2 combines with J gene TRBJ1-2; perhaps TRBD1 as D (6 bases). V lost 3 bases and J lost 6, with 8 bases in between. This CDR3 region has 12 residues. Germline V gives CDR1 SGHTA, CDR2 FQGNSA. The CDR3 nucleotides read TGTGCCAGCAGCTTCGGACAGAATGGCTACACCTTC. Translated: CASSFGQNGYTF.

This clonotype was observed at least ten times. V usage is TRBV9 and J usage is TRBJ2-5, with D uncertain. Looked up from germline, CDR1 is SGDLS and CDR2 is YYNGEE. This CDR3 is built from 12 residues. V was pared by 7 bases and J by 0 bases, with 7 bases between. CDR3 loop: CASGEDQETQYF. DNA of the CDR3: TGTGCCAGCGGAGAGGACCAAGAGACCCAGTACTTC.

This clonotype was seen a handful of times. V is TRBV4-1 and J is TRBJ2-1, with TRBD1 matching over 10 bases. This CDR3 region has 16 residues. The J segment lost 7 bases and the V segment lost 4 bases, leaving 10 bases of the junction unmatched. The germline V gene has CDR1 MGHRA and CDR2 YSYEKL. Here the CDR3 reads CASSRTGTGVINEQFF. CDR3 coding DNA: TGCGCCAGCAGCCGTACCGGGACAGGGGTTATAAATGAGCAGTTCTTC.

Ten or more counts support this clonotype. The CDR3 sequence is CATSDSLGEQFF. CDR3 nucleotides: TGTGCCACCAGTGACAGCCTTGGGGAGCAGTTCTTC. The chain recombines TRBV24-1 with TRBJ2-1, with D uncertain. CDR1 KGHDR and CDR2 SFDVKD come from the germline V gene. The CDR3 contains 12 residues. The ends were cut back, 4 bases at V and 10 bases at J, with 10 bases in the middle.

This clonotype was picked up many times. This chain uses TRBV12-3 or TRBV12-4 with TRBJ2-1; 13 bases line up with TRBD2. The J segment lost 1 base and the V segment lost 5 bases, leaving 5 bases of the junction unmatched. The CDR3 has 17 amino acids. This CDR3 is CASSRTSGGRSYNEQFF. For the CDR3, the DNA is TGTGCCAGCAGTCGGACTAGCGGGGGAAGGTCCTACAATGAGCAGTTCTTC.

In its sample, this clonotype was seen many times. J is TRBJ2-3 and V is TRBV9; D is ambiguous. This CDR3 is 15 amino acids long. Trimming pared 3 bases from V and 0 bases from J, leaving 11 bases between. The germline V gene encodes CDR1 SGDLS and CDR2 YYNGEE. The CDR3 coding sequence is TGTGCCAGCAGCGGTGGCGGAACTAGCACAGATACGCAGTATTTT. This sequence encodes CASSGGGTSTDTQYF. Together with reference TRBV9 and TRBJ2-3, the CDR3 gives the full variable domain: DSGVTQTPKHLITATGQRVTLRCSPRSGDLSVYWYQQSLDQGLQFLIQYYNGEERAKGNILERFSAQQFPDLHSELNLSSLELGDSALYFCASSGGGTSTDTQYFGPGTRLTVL.

This clonotype was observed many times. The chain recombines TRBV30 with TRBJ2-5; D possibly matches TRBD1 or TRBD2 (5 bases each). This CDR3 has 14 amino acids. CDR1 GTSNPN and CDR2 SVGIG come from the germline V gene (reference sequence). Trimming shortened V by 0 bases and J by 2 bases, and 10 bases separated the two germline ends. The CDR3 reads CAWSVGAVQETQYF. The CDR3 DNA reads TGTGCCTGGAGTGTCGGGGCTGTTCAAGAGACCCAGTACTTC.

This clonotype was picked up many times. The chain is built from TRBV15 and TRBJ2-4; D unclear. The CDR3 has 15 residues. The V end was cut by 0 bases, the J end by 0 bases, with 6 bases between. The germline V gene has CDR1 LNHNV and CDR2 YYDKDF (reference sequence). The CDR3 DNA reads TGTGCCACCAGCAGAGAATCCCTAGCCAAAAACATTCAGTACTTC. Its translation: CATSRESLAKNIQYF.

The sample holds many counts of this clonotype. The chain employs TRBV13 and TRBJ1-2, with D unclear. V was cut by 4 bases and J by 12 bases, with 15 bases left in between. This CDR3 comprises 12 residues. CDR1 is PRHDT, CDR2 FYEKMQ, per germline (reference sequence). CDR3 region: CASSSGTGRDTF. The CDR3 DNA reads as TGTGCCAGCAGCTCCGGAACCGGGCGGGACACCTTC.

In this sample, this clonotype turned up many times. This rearrangement joins TRBV20-1 to TRBJ2-4; the D call may be TRBD1 or TRBD2 (6 bases each). Trimming removed 1 base from V and 3 bases from J, with 16 bases in between. Germline V CDR1 and CDR2: DFQATT, SNEGSKA (reference sequence). The CDR3 covers 16 residues. The CDR3 DNA follows: TGCAGTGCTAGAGTAGATATAGGGGGGAGCAAAAACATTCAGTACTTC. It is translated as CSARVDIGGSKNIQYF.

This clonotype came up many times. V gene TRBV2 combines with J gene TRBJ1-2, with unresolved D. In germline, CDR1 is SNHLY, CDR2 FYNNEI. Between the trimmed V and J ends, which lost 1 base and 4 bases, there was a span of 7 bases. The CDR3 is made up of 13 amino acids. The CDR3 sequence: CASSEESAYGYTF. In DNA form, the CDR3 reads TGTGCCAGCAGTGAAGAGTCAGCCTATGGCTACACCTTC.

V gene TRBV7-2 combines with J gene TRBJ2-5; D gene ambiguous. The CDR3 contains 11 residues. Germline loops: CDR1 SGHTA, CDR2 FQGNSA. Trimming left V 5 bases short and J 7 bases short, with 8 bases between. The CDR3 here is CASSHSGTQYF. The CDR3 DNA sequence: TGTGCCAGCAGCCACTCGGGGACCCAGTACTTC.